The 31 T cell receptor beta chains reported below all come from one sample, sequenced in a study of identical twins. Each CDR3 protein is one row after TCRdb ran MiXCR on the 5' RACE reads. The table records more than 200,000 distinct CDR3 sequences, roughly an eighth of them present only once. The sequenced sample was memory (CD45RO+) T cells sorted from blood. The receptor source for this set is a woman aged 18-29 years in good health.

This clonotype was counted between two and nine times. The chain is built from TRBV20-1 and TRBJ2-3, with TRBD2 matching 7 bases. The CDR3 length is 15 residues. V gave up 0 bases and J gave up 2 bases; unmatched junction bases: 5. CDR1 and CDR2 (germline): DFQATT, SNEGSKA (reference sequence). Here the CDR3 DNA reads TGCAGTGCTAGAGATCTAGGGACTAACACAGATACGCAGTATTTT. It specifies CSARDLGTNTDTQYF.

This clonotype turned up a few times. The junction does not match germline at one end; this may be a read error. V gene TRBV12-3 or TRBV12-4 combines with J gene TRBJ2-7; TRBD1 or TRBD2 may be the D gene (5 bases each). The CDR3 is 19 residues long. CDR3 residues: CASSLGRRGFGPHNYGQYF. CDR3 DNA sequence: TGTGCCAGCAGTTTGGGTCGTCGGGGCTTCGGCCCTCACAATTACGGGCAGTACTTC.

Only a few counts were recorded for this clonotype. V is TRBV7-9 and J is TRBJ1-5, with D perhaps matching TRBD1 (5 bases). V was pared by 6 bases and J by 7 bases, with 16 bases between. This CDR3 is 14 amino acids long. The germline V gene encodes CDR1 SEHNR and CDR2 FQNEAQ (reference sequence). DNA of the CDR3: TGTGCCAGCAGGCCTAGGGGAGATGAGCAGCCCCAGCATTTT. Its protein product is CASRPRGDEQPQHF.

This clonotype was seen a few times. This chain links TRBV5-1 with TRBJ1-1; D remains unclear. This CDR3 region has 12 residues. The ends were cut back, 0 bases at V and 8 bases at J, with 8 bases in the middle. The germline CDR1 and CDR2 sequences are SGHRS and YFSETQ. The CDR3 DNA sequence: TGCGCCAGCAGCTTGGGGGAGTCCGAAGCTTTCTTT. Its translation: CASSLGESEAFF.

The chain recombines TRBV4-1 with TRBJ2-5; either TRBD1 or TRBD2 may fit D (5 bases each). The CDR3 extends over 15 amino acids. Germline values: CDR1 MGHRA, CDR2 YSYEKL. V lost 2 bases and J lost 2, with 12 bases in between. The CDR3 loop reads CASSQRGTDQETQYF. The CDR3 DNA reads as TGCGCCAGCAGCCAACGTGGGACGGATCAAGAGACCCAGTACTTC.

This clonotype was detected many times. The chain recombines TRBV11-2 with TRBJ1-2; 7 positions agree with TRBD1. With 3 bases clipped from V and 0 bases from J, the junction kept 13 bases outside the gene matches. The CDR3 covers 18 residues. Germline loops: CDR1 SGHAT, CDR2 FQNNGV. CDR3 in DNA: TGTGCCAGCAGCTTCCCCGGGACAGACCGGGGGTCTAACTATGGCTACACCTTC. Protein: CASSFPGTDRGSNYGYTF.

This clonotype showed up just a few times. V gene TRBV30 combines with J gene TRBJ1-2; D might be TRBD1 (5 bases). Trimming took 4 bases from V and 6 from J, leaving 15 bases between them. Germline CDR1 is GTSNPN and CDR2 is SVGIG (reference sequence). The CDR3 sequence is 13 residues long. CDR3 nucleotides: TGTGCCTGGAATAAGGTGGGGCTCGATGGCTACACCTTC. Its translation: CAWNKVGLDGYTF.

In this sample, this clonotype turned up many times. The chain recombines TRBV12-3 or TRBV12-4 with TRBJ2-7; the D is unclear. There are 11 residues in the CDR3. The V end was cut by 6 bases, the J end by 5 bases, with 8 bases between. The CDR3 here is CASSLSHEQYF. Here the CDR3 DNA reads TGTGCCAGCAGCCTTTCCCACGAGCAGTACTTC.

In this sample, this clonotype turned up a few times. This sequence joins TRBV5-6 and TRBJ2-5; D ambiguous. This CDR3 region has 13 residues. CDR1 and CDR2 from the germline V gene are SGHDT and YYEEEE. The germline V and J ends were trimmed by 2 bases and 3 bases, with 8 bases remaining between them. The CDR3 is CASSFTTKETQYF. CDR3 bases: TGTGCCAGCAGCTTCACTACCAAAGAGACCCAGTACTTC.

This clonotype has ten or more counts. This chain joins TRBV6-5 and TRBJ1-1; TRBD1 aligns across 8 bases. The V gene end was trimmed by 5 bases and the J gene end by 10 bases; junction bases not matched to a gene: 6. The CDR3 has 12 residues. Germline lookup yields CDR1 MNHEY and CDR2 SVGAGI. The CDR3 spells CASSGRDRLAFF. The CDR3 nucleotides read TGTGCCAGCAGTGGAAGGGACAGGTTAGCTTTCTTT.

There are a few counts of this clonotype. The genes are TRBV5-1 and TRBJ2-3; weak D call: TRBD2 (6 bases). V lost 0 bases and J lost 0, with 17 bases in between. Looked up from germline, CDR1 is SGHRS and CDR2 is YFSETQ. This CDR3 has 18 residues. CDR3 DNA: TGCGCCAGCAGCTTGGCCGGACTATCCCCTACTAGCACAGATACGCAGTATTTT. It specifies CASSLAGLSPTSTDTQYF.

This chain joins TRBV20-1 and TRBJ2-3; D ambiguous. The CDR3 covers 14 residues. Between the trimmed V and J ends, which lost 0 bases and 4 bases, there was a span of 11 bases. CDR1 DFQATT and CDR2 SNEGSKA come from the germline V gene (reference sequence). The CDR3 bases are TGCAGTGCTAGAGATTCCCAGCTCGCAGATACGCAGTATTTT. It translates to CSARDSQLADTQYF.

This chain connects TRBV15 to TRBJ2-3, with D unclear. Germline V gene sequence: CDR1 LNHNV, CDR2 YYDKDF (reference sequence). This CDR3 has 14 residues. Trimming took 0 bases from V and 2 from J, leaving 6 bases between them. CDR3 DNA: TGTGCCACCAGCAGAGATACCCCCACAGATACGCAGTATTTT. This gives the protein CATSRDTPTDTQYF.

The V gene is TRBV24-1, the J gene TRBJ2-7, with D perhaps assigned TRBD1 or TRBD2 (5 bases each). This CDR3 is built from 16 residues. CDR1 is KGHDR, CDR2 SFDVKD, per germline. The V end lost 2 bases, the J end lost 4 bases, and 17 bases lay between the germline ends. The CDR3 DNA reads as TGTGCCACCAGTGATTCTCCGGGACCGCACCGGTACGAGCAGTACTTC. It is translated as CATSDSPGPHRYEQYF.

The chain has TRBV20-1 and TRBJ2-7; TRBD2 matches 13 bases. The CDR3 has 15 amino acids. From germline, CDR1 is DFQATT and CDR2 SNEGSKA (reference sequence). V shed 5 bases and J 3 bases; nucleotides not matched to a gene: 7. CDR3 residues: CSALELAGGNYEQYF. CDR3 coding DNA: TGCAGTGCTCTCGAACTAGCGGGAGGGAACTACGAGCAGTACTTC.

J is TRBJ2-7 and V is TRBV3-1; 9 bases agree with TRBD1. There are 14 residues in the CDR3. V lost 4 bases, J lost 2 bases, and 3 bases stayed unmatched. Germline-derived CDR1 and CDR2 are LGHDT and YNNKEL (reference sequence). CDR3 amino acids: CASSRGQGPYEQYF. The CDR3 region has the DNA TGTGCCAGCAGCCGAGGACAGGGGCCCTACGAGCAGTACTTC.

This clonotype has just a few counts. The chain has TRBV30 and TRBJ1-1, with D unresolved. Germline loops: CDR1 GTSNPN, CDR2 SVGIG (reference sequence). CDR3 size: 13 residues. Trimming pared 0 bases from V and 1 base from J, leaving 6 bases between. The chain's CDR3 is CAWSVLTNTEAFF. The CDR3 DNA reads TGTGCCTGGAGTGTTTTGACGAACACTGAAGCTTTCTTT.

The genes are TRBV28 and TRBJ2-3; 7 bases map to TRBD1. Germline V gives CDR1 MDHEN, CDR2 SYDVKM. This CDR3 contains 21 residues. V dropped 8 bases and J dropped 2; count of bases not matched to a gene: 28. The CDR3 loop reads CASGPPLLRGFQLGSTDTQYF. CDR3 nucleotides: TGTGCCAGCGGCCCCCCCCTCCTCAGGGGGTTTCAACTTGGGTCCACAGATACGCAGTATTTT.

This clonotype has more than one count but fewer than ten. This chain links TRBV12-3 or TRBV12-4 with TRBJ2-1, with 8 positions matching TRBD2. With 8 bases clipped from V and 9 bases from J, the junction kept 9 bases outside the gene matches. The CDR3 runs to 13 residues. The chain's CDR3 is CASGAGGHSEQFF. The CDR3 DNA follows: TGTGCCAGCGGCGCGGGGGGCCACTCTGAGCAGTTCTTC.

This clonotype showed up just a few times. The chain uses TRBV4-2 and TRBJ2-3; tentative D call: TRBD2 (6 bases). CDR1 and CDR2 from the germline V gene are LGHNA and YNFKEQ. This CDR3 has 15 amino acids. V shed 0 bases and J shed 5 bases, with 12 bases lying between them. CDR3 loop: CASSQDILALDTQYF. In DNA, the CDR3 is TGTGCCAGCAGCCAAGATATACTAGCCTTAGATACGCAGTATTTT.

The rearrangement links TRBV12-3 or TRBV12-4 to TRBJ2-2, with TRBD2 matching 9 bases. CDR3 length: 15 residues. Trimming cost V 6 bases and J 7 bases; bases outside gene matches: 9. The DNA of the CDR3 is TGTGCCAGCAGGGCCCGTATAGCGGGAGTCGGGGAGCTGTTTTTT. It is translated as CASRARIAGVGELFF.

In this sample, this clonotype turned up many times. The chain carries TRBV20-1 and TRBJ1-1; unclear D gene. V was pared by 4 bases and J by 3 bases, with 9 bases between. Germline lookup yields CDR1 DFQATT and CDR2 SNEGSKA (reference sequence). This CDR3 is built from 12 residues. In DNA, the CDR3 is TGCAGTGCTACCTCCGGGGACACTGAAGCTTTCTTT. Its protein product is CSATSGDTEAFF.

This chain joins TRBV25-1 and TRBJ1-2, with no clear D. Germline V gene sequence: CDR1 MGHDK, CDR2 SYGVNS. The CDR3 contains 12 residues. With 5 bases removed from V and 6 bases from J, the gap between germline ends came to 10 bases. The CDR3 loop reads CASSWGYDGYTF. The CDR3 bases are TGTGCCAGCAGTTGGGGATACGATGGCTACACCTTC.

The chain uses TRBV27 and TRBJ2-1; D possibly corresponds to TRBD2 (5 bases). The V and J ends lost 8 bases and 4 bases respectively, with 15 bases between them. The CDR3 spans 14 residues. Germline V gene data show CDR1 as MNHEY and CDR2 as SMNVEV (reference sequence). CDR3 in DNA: TGTGCCAGCCTGGGCCCCCCGGGATACAATGAGCAGTTCTTC. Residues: CASLGPPGYNEQFF.

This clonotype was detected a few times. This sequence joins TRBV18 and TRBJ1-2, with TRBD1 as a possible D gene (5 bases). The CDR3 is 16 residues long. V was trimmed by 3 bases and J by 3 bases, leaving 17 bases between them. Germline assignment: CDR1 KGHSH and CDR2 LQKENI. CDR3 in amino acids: CASSPFDSRLDYGYTF. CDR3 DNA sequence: TGTGCCAGCTCACCCTTTGACAGCCGGTTGGACTATGGCTACACCTTC.

The CDR3 loop reads CASSQGTGQGNSPLHF. The CDR3 DNA reads TGTGCCAGCAGCCAGGGAACTGGACAGGGTAATTCACCCCTCCACTTT. The chain links TRBV6-2 or TRBV6-3 to TRBJ1-6; TRBD1 matches 8 bases. The CDR3 runs 16 residues. The V gene's germline CDR1 is MNHEY and CDR2 SVGEGT. After removal of 6 bases from V and 6 bases from J, the junction contained 10 bases not matched to a gene.

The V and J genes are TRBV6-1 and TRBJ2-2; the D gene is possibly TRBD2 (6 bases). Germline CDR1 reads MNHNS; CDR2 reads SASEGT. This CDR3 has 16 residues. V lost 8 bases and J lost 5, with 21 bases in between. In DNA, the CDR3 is TGTGCCAGCCGGGGCTGGGCTAGTGGGGGGACCGGGGAGCTGTTTTTT. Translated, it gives CASRGWASGGTGELFF.

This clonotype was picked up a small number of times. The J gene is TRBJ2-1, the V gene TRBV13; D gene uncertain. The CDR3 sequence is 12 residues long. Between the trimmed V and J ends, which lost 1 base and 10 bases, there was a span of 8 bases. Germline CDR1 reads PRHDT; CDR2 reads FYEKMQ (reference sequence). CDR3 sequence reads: CASSLEADEQFF. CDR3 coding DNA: TGTGCCAGCAGCTTAGAGGCGGACGAGCAGTTCTTC. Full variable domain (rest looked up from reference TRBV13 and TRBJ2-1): AAGVIQSPRHLIKEKRETATLKCYPIPRHDTVYWYQQGPGQDPQFLISFYEKMQSDKGSIPDRFSAQQFSDYHSELNMSSLELGDSALYFCASSLEADEQFFGPGTRLTVL.

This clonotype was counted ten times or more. Here the CDR3 DNA reads TGTGCCAGCAGTGGACAGGGGTTCGGCAATCAGCCCCAGCATTTT. Its translation: CASSGQGFGNQPQHF. The V call is TRBV2, the J call TRBJ1-5; 8 nucleotides line up with TRBD1. Germline values: CDR1 SNHLY, CDR2 FYNNEI. There are 15 residues in the CDR3. J lost 2 bases, V lost 4 bases, and 4 bases had no gene match.

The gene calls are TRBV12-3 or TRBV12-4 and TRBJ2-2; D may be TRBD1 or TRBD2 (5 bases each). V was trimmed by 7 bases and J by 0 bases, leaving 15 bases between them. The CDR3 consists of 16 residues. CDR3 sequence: CASIPFRGANTGELFF. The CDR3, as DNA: TGTGCCAGCATCCCCTTCCGGGGCGCGAACACCGGGGAGCTGTTTTTT.

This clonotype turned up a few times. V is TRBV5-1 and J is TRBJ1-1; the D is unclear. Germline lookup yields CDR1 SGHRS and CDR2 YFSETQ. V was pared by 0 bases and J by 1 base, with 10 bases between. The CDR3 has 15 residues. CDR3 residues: CASSLGGGSNTEAFF. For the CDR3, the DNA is TGCGCCAGCAGCTTGGGAGGAGGTTCGAACACTGAAGCTTTCTTT.